The present entry profiles one T cell receptor beta chain with its context. Its antigen is currently unknown. The record originates from a study of cytomegalovirus exposure and HLA in healthy donors. V was pared by 3 bases and J by 5 bases, with 13 bases of the junction left unmatched. CDR1 and CDR2 (germline): SGHRS, YFSETQ. The CDR3 spans 16 residues. Amplification used 60 Vbeta primers and 13 Jbeta primers. TCRdb's table, derived via immunoSEQ multiplex PCR, lists solely in-frame clones and lacks some. The sample spans tens of thousands of clones; the ten largest clones claim 3.8%. Findings and caveats of the study: Follow-up analysis seemed to connect common viral pathogens with several of the most significant clusters identified. Listed as cytomegalovirus-associated were around 160 TCR beta chains.

The receptor's source is a man aged 18 to 29 in good health and CMV-seropositive. The chain uses TRBV5-1 and TRBJ2-5, with 7 bases fitting TRBD2. Sequencing was carried out using PBMCs. CDR3 amino acids: CASSSMGEAGMETQYF. CDR3 bases: TGCGCCAGCAGCTCCATGGGTGAAGCGGGGATGGAGACCCAGTACTTC.